Listed below are T cell receptor beta chains from one sample, sequenced in a study of T-cell reconstitution after alpha-beta-depleted transplantation in children. TCRdb ran MiXCR on the PCR reads and lists one entry per CDR3 protein. In the table there are 490,000 or so distinct CDR3 sequences, approximately 12% of which are singletons. The material sequenced was PBMCs from the stem cell graft donor, taken from the stem cell graft. All receptors come from a human donor who donated a stem cell graft to a child with combined immunodeficiency. Each CDR3 is given with its conserved first and last residue.

>TRBJ2-7|TRBV6-1
CASSEALGQTNPYEQYF
>TRBJ1-6|TRBV7-9
CASSSPTGTGPFSPLHF
>TRBJ2-1|TRBV28
CASRATYNEQFF
>TRBJ2-1|TRBV7-2
CASSLGRGAGDHNEQFF
>TRBJ1-6|TRBV18
CASSPTGPENSPLHF
>TRBJ2-7|TRBV9
CASSVALRGHEQYF
>TRBJ2-7|TRBV27
CASSTGHPGGSYEQYF
>TRBJ1-5|TRBV6-2/TRBV6-3
CASRTAFSNQPQHF
>TRBJ2-7|TRBV12-3/TRBV12-4
CASSRGLAGVGEQYF
>TRBJ2-7|TRBV4-3
CASSPRAGGPAYEQYF
>TRBJ2-7|TRBV11-2
CASSLTYYEQYF
>TRBJ1-4|TRBV20-1
CSARGYEKLFF
>TRBJ2-1|TRBV7-9
CASSLTASDNEQFF
>TRBJ1-1|TRBV7-9
CASSSPLNTEAFF
>TRBJ2-7|TRBV13
CASSSAQTGAFGEQYF
>TRBJ2-5|TRBV6-2/TRBV6-3
CASSYQGRQETQYF
>TRBJ2-1|TRBV12-3/TRBV12-4
CASSFWQGRLEQFF
>TRBJ2-6|TRBV12-5
CASGRRTGSSSGANVLTF
>TRBJ2-1|TRBV6-2/TRBV6-3
CASSLSGRNEQFF
>TRBJ1-1|TRBV15
CATSRARTENTEAFF